Listed here are 8 T cell receptor beta chains from one sample, sequenced in a study of regulatory T cells in long-lasting Graves disease. Arm-PCR of CDR3 regions and iRepertoire HTBI primers were the basis on which TCR beta libraries were built. TCRdb re-called the multiplex PCR reads with MiXCR, one entry per CDR3 protein. The sample gives 400,000 to 500,000 distinct CDR3 sequences, around 20% of which show up once; roughly an eighth is in the top ten. Time point here: persistent/refractory GD, antithyroid drugs over 5 years with positive TRAb. The TCR library was made from RNA extracted from PBMCs. The specimen was peripheral blood mononuclear cells (PBMCs), collected when the disease was refractory, from a patient treated with antithyroid drugs. These receptors were obtained from a female donor with Graves disease.

This clonotype was seen a few times. The chain uses TRBV19 and TRBJ1-5, with D maybe TRBD1 (5 bases). The CDR3 runs to 17 residues. The germline gives CDR1 LNHDA, CDR2 SQIVND (reference sequence). Deletions cut 2 bases from V and 0 bases from J, with 14 bases between. The chain's CDR3 is CASSITGTEYSNQPQHF. Written as DNA, the CDR3 is TGTGCCAGTAGTATAACGGGGACCGAATATAGCAATCAGCCCCAGCATTTT. Drawing the rest from reference TRBV19 and TRBJ1-5, the complete variable domain is DGGITQSPKYLFRKEGQNVTLSCEQNLNHDAMYWYRQDPGQGLRLIYYSQIVNDFQKGDIAEGYSVSREKKESFPLTVTSAQKNPTAFYLCASSITGTEYSNQPQHFGDGTRLSIL.

This clonotype was seen ten or more times. The gene calls are TRBV2 and TRBJ1-2; perhaps TRBD1 as D (6 bases). The CDR3 spans 14 residues. In germline, CDR1 is SNHLY, CDR2 FYNNEI. Trimming pared 11 bases from V and 4 bases from J, leaving 20 bases between. The CDR3 is CASLSRGVGYGYTF. DNA for the CDR3: TGTGCCTCCCTGTCCAGGGGAGTCGGCTATGGCTACACCTTC.

CDR3 in amino acids: CASSVGTGTTETQYF. The CDR3 DNA reads as TGTGCCAGCAGCGTCGGGACTGGAACCACAGAGACCCAGTACTTC. The rearrangement joins TRBV5-4 to TRBJ2-5, with D perhaps TRBD2 (6 bases). Germline CDR1 reads SGHNT; CDR2 reads YYREEE (reference sequence). CDR3 length: 15 amino acids. Trimming took 4 bases from V and 4 from J, leaving 17 bases between them.

The chain couples TRBV29-1 to TRBJ2-2, with 10 bases identical to TRBD1. The CDR3 sequence is 15 residues long. Germline-derived CDR1 and CDR2 are SQVTM and ANQGSEA. V shed 2 bases, J shed 9 bases, and the junction held 9 bases outside the gene matches. The CDR3 here is CSVEWDRGYRRELFF. As DNA, the CDR3 is TGCAGCGTTGAATGGGACAGGGGATACCGGAGGGAGCTGTTTTTT.

This clonotype came up many times. This chain joins TRBV7-2 and TRBJ2-1; no reliable D call. This CDR3 has 12 residues. With 5 bases removed from V and 7 bases from J, the gap between germline ends came to 9 bases. CDR1 is SGHTA, CDR2 FQGNSA, per germline. In DNA, the CDR3 is TGTGCCAGCAGCGCGGACCGTAATGAGCAGTTCTTC. Translating it yields CASSADRNEQFF.

This clonotype was seen a handful of times. The chain employs TRBV19 and TRBJ2-7; the match to TRBD2 covers 12 bases. Losses at the gene ends were 5 bases for V and 3 bases for J; bases not matched to a gene: 5. The CDR3 extends over 15 amino acids. Germline assignment: CDR1 LNHDA and CDR2 SQIVND (reference sequence). The CDR3 loop is CASSRETSGSYEQYF. The CDR3 DNA is TGTGCCAGTAGTCGAGAGACTAGCGGGAGCTACGAGCAGTACTTC.

The V call is TRBV18, the J call TRBJ1-2; D gene unclear. Trimming left V 5 bases short and J 0 bases short, with 13 bases between. The CDR3 spans 15 residues. CDR1 KGHSH and CDR2 LQKENI come from the germline V gene. CDR3 bases: TGTGCCAGCTCAGCCTCGGGCACCTCTAACTATGGCTACACCTTC. Translated: CASSASGTSNYGYTF. Using reference TRBV18 and TRBJ1-2 for the parts outside the CDR3, the full variable domain is NAGVMQNPRHLVRRRGQEARLRCSPMKGHSHVYWYRQLPEEGLKFMVYLQKENIIDESGMPKERFSAEFPKEGPSILRIQQVVRGDSAAYFCASSASGTSNYGYTFGSGTRLTVV.

This clonotype appeared a few times. The chain employs TRBV20-1 and TRBJ1-1; 7 nucleotides line up with TRBD1. V gave up 4 bases and J gave up 11 bases; unmatched junction bases: 7. Germline CDR1 is DFQATT and CDR2 is SNEGSKA (reference sequence). There are 11 residues in the CDR3. Here the CDR3 reads CSAKRDSVAFF. CDR3 DNA: TGCAGTGCTAAAAGGGACAGCGTGGCTTTCTTT.